This T cell receptor (beta chain) is drawn from a study of CD8+ T cells in alopecia areata. Sequencing relied on a cDNA template that was reverse transcribed from extracted RNA. Sequencing was performed with immunoSEQ multiplex PCR; in TCRdb, only in-frame clones are kept and a portion is missing. The sample consists of around 150,000 clones, around three fifths of them appearing once. The treatment: oral pan-JAK inhibitor, 5-10 mg twice daily. About this clone: Its antigen is unknown.

Study-wide results and limits: Unlike in mice, where it was clearer, TCR sharing across patients was less clear, possibly HLA-related.

Here the sequenced sample was CD4+ T cells sorted from blood, taken at week 4, from a patient treated with tofacitinib. This clonotype originated in a human donor with alopecia areata.

CDR3: CASSAITNTGELFF. Written as DNA, the CDR3 is TGCGCCAGCAGCGCCATAACGAACACCGGGGAGCTGTTTTTT. The gene calls are TRBV5-1 and TRBJ2-2; no definite D call. Germline V lookup: CDR1 SGHRS, CDR2 YFSETQ. The length of the CDR3 is 14 residues. Trimming left V 4 bases short and J 0 bases short, with 7 bases between.